A selection of T cell receptor beta chains follows, all from one sample in a study of vaccination and CD4 T cells after COVID-19. The antigens these receptors bind are not known. Using its own MiXCR run on the PCR reads, TCRdb lists one record per CDR3 protein. The sample lists about 11,000 distinct CDR3 sequences; roughly 30% were seen once. Material for sequencing was CD4+ T cells from blood, cultured in vitro. The origin of the receptors is a human donor in good health. The CDR3 runs from the conserved cysteine through the conserved F or W. A D gene is named only where the DNA matches it firmly. Clone size is not always given. Where it is, it says once, few, many or a class for expanded clones.

j_call | d_call | v_call | clone_size | cdr3_nt | cdr3_aa
TRBJ2-2 | NA | TRBV25-1 | few | TGTGCCAGCAGTGAAAATGCGAACACCGGGGAGCTGTTTTTT | CASSENANTGELFF
TRBJ1-5 | NA | TRBV20-1 | NA | TGCAGTGCTAGAGCTGGCGGAGGCAATCAGCCCCAGCATTTT | CSARAGGGNQPQHF
TRBJ2-1 | NA | TRBV6-2/TRBV6-3 | few | TGTGCCAGCAGTTCGTCTAGGTACAATGAGCAGTTCTTC | CASSSSRYNEQFF
TRBJ2-1 | NA | TRBV20-1 | NA | TGCAGTGCCAGACGACTAGAGATAGGGGACGACCTCCAGTTCTTC | CSARRLEIGDDLQFF
TRBJ2-5 | TRBD1 | TRBV20-1 | NA | TGCAGTGCTAGAGTGGGCAGGGGGAATCAAGAGACCCAGTACTTC | CSARVGRGNQETQYF
TRBJ2-7 | TRBD1 | TRBV12-3/TRBV12-4 | NA | TGTGCCAGCAGTCCGCAGGGACAGGGTGCCGAGCAGTACTTC | CASSPQGQGAEQYF
TRBJ2-7 | TRBD2 | TRBV20-1 | NA | TGCAGTGCTAGTCGGACTAGCCGCCCCTACGAGCAGTACTTC | CSASRTSRPYEQYF
TRBJ2-3 | NA | TRBV15 | NA | TGTGCCACCAGCAGACGCGGGGTGGACAGCCTAACGCAGTATTTT | CATSRRGVDSLTQYF
TRBJ2-5 | TRBD2 | TRBV6-5 | NA | TGTGCCAGCAGTTACTCAGGGACTAGCAAAGAGACCCAGTACTTC | CASSYSGTSKETQYF
TRBJ2-1 | TRBD2 | TRBV6-1 | NA | TGTGCCATACGGGGGGGGCTAGCCAACAATGAGCAGTTCTTC | CAIRGGLANNEQFF
TRBJ2-5 | NA | TRBV19 | NA | TGTGCCAGTAGTATGGTGGGAAGGGAGACCCAGTACTTC | CASSMVGRETQYF